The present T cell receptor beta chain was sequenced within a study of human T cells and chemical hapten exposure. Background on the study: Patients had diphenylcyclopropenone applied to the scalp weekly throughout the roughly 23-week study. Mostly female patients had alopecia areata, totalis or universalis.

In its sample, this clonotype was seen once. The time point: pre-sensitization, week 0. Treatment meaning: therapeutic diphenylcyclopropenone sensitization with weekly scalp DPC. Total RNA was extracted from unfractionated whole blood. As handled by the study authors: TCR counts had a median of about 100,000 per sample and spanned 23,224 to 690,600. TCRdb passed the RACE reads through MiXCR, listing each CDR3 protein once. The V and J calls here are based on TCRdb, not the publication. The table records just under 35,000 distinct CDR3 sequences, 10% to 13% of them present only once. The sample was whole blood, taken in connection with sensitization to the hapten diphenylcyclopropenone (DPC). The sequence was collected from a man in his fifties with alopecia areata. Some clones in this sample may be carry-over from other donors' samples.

The CDR3 DNA follows: TGCAGCGCTGGAACTGGAAACACCATATATTTT. This gives the protein CSAGTGNTIYF. The chain is built from TRBV29-1 and TRBJ1-3; no clear D. This CDR3 is built from 11 residues. CDR1 is SQVTM and CDR2 is ANQGSEA in the germline V gene. V lost 7 bases and J 2 bases, leaving 6 bases between the germline ends.